The TCR beta chain under discussion was sequenced for a study of blood T cell repertoires in COVID-19. Overall study: The United States, Italy and Spain provided the acute and convalescent COVID-19 samples. PBMCs, B-cell-depleted T cells, or T cells were the source of the cDNA or gDNA that made up the material.

The germline CDR1 and CDR2 sequences are SGHRS and YFSETQ. The V end lost 4 bases, the J end lost 3 bases, and 5 bases lay between the germline ends. The CDR3 covers 12 residues. As handled by the study authors: Estimates of nucleated cell counts were drawn from the amplification of reference gene primers. Method: immunoSEQ multiplex PCR; TCRdb's copy keeps in-frame clones and lacks some. The V and J calls and the clone size are those of that table, but D and trimming were determined from the DNA. The sample has roughly 67,000 clones, around 93% seen once. The sequence was collected from a man between 65 and 80 years old with active COVID-19. The chain carries TRBV5-1 and TRBJ2-1, with D possibly matching TRBD2 (5 bases). Input material: peripheral blood. The CDR3, as DNA: TGCGCCAGCAGCCGGGACTACAATGAGCAGTTCTTC. Translation gives CASSRDYNEQFF.